The sequence of this T cell receptor (beta chain) was determined in a study of response to subunit inactivated influenza vaccine. This CDR3 is built from 12 residues. Trimming took off 3 bases at V and 3 bases at J, with 9 bases between the two ends. The germline CDR1 and CDR2 sequences are DFQATT and SNEGSKA (reference sequence). In TCRdb, the RT-PCR reads were re-called with MiXCR into one record per CDR3 protein. The sample contains under 950,000 distinct CDR3 sequences, about 20% of which appear only once. The sample consisted of PBMCs from blood, taken 5 days after vaccination. This receptor was taken from a man aged 50 to 59 who received an inactivated influenza vaccine. The chain is built from TRBV20-1 and TRBJ2-7; TRBD1 might be the D (6 bases). CDR3 residues: CSASYRVYEQYF. The DNA for the CDR3 is TGCAGTGCTAGCTACAGGGTCTACGAGCAGTACTTC.